The entry that follows covers one TCR beta chain sequence. The CDR3 does not end in the conserved phenylalanine or tryptophan, so this is likely a read error. Reverse transcription of roughly 0.45 ug total RNA with a constant-region primer produced TCR beta cDNA. Libraries covering TCR beta were generated through three nested multiplex PCR rounds (using a slightly modified ARM-PCR). TCRdb reanalysed the multiplex PCR reads using MiXCR and keeps one entry per CDR3 protein. Among under 200,000 distinct CDR3 sequences, over 80% were seen once, and the ten largest hold over 15%. The data belong to a study of tumor-infiltrating lymphocytes in primary liver carcinoma. Between about 17 and 34 mg of unsorted bulk tissue served as the source from which RNA and DNA were co-extracted. The sequence came from a man aged 35 to 55 with primary liver carcinoma and hepatitis B virus infection. Material: tumor tissue from primary liver carcinoma.

The CDR3 loop is CVSSSLTGVSGELFL. CDR3 coding DNA: TGTGTCAGTAGTTCCCTGACAGGGGTTTCTGGGGAGCTGTTTCTT. The gene calls are TRBV6-5 and TRBJ2-2; 8 nucleotides agree with TRBD1. CDR3 length: 15 residues. The germline gives CDR1 MNHEY, CDR2 SVGAGI.